The rows below give T cell receptor beta chains drawn from one sample of a study of blood T cell repertoires in COVID-19. TCRdb's table, derived via immunoSEQ multiplex PCR, lists solely in-frame clones and lacks some. The sample records 80,000 to 100,000 clones, more than 70% being singletons. Sequenced sample: peripheral blood. The source of these receptors is an elderly woman in a cohort sampled during active or convalescent COVID-19. CDR3s include the opening cysteine and the closing phenylalanine or tryptophan. A D gene is named only where the DNA matches it firmly. A clone size is listed for some rows: how often the clone was seen (once, few, many), or a class if it is expanded.

clone_size j_call d_call v_call cdr3_aa cdr3_nt
NA TRBJ1-5 TRBD1 TRBV6-1 CASSEGQGTQPQHF TGTGCCAGCAGTGAAGGACAGGGTACTCAGCCCCAGCATTTT
NA TRBJ2-6 TRBD1 TRBV14 CASSHRVPGQVLSGANVLTF TGTGCCAGCAGCCACCGAGTACCGGGACAGGTCCTCTCTGGGGCCAACGTCCTGACTTTC
NA TRBJ2-7 NA TRBV30 CAWTGRHEQYF TGTGCCTGGACTGGGAGGCACGAGCAGTACTTC
NA TRBJ1-6 NA TRBV5-1 CASRSSPTGIGSPLHF TGCGCCAGCAGATCCTCCCCTACAGGGATTGGGTCACCCCTCCACTTT
few TRBJ1-1 NA TRBV11-2 CASTPKQGAFF TGTGCCAGCACCCCGAAGCAGGGAGCTTTCTTT
NA TRBJ2-1 NA TRBV7-3 CASSSSPRGYNEQFF TGTGCCAGCAGCTCCTCCCCAAGGGGATACAATGAGCAGTTCTTC
NA TRBJ1-2 TRBD1 TRBV5-1 CASNQGGQGPYGYTF TGCGCCAGCAACCAGGGGGGACAGGGTCCCTATGGCTACACCTTC
NA TRBJ1-6 TRBD1 TRBV2 CASSESPGQGVTNSPLHF TGTGCCAGCAGTGAAAGCCCGGGACAGGGGGTTACTAATTCACCCCTCCACTTT
NA TRBJ1-1 TRBD1 TRBV9 CASSRGQGVNTEAFF TGTGCCAGCAGCCGTGGACAGGGAGTGAACACTGAAGCTTTCTTT
NA TRBJ1-1 NA TRBV28 CASSGNSGWTEAFF TGTGCCAGCAGCGGAAACAGCGGGTGGACTGAAGCTTTCTTT
NA TRBJ1-6 TRBD1 TRBV19 CASSIGDRVGSPLHF TGTGCCAGTAGTATAGGGGACAGGGTCGGATCACCCCTCCACTTT
few TRBJ2-3 NA TRBV19 CASSQWAATGATDTQYF TGTGCCAGTAGTCAATGGGCCGCGACAGGAGCTACAGATACGCAGTATTTT
NA TRBJ1-1 NA TRBV5-1 CASSPYPGNTEAFF TGCGCCAGCAGCCCCTACCCAGGGAACACTGAAGCTTTCTTT
NA TRBJ2-5 NA TRBV5-4 CASSPYRSAGQETQYF TGTGCCAGCAGCCCCTATCGCAGTGCAGGCCAAGAGACCCAGTACTTC
NA TRBJ1-5 TRBD1 TRBV30 CAWSDRDRGMNF TGTGCCTGGAGTGACCGGGACAGGGGTATGAATTTT
NA TRBJ2-1 TRBD2 TRBV5-4 CASSHGLDYNEQFF TGTGCCAGCAGCCATGGACTAGACTACAATGAGCAGTTCTTC
NA TRBJ2-3 TRBD2 TRBV6-5 CASRLAGGRTQYF TGTGCCAGCAGACTAGCGGGAGGTCGTACGCAGTATTTT
NA TRBJ2-7 NA TRBV18 CASSPPEGLAVEQYF TGTGCCAGCTCACCACCTGAGGGCCTCGCGGTGGAGCAGTACTTC
NA TRBJ1-1 NA TRBV10-3 CAITLGGGNTEAFF TGTGCCATCACGCTGGGAGGGGGAAACACTGAAGCTTTCTTT
NA TRBJ1-3 NA TRBV12-3/TRBV12-4 CASRTTGGNTIYF TGTGCCAGCAGGACGACAGGCGGAAACACCATATATTTT
NA TRBJ1-1 NA TRBV12-3/TRBV12-4 CASSFVGGTEAFF TGTGCCAGCAGTTTCGTCGGGGGGACTGAAGCTTTCTTT
NA TRBJ1-1 NA TRBV11-1 CASSSPWGRAEAFF TGTGCCAGCAGCAGTCCCTGGGGGAGGGCTGAAGCTTTCTTT
NA TRBJ1-5 TRBD1 TRBV5-1 CASSLSGTVNEPQHF TGCGCCAGCAGCTTGTCAGGGACAGTTAATGAGCCCCAGCATTTT
NA TRBJ1-3 NA TRBV18 CASSPAGPLDTIYF TGTGCCAGCTCACCGGCAGGGCCCCTCGACACCATATATTTT
NA TRBJ2-5 TRBD1 TRBV28 CASSSTGRRAVELGAQYF TGTGCCAGCAGTTCGACAGGGCGTCGGGCGGTCGAGTTGGGGGCCCAGTACTTC
once TRBJ1-6 TRBD1 TRBV7-8 CASSSGGSSPLHF TGTGCCAGCAGCTCAGGGGGGAGTTCACCCCTCCACTTT
NA TRBJ2-5 TRBD2 TRBV9 CASSASGSLQETQYF TGTGCCAGCAGCGCTAGCGGGAGCCTCCAAGAGACCCAGTACTTC
NA TRBJ2-3 TRBD1 TRBV27 CASRLSGTGGTDTQYF TGTGCCAGCAGGCTATCCGGGACAGGGGGCACAGATACGCAGTATTTT
NA TRBJ2-1 NA TRBV4-1 CASSPQRAEQFF TGCGCCAGCAGCCCACAGAGGGCTGAGCAGTTCTTC
NA TRBJ2-3 TRBD2 TRBV11-3 CASSLAPPSGGTDTQYF TGTGCCAGCAGCTTAGCCCCCCCAAGCGGGGGCACAGATACGCAGTATTTT
NA TRBJ1-3 NA TRBV19 CASSHRVPGTGNTIYF TGTGCCAGTAGTCATCGGGTGCCCGGGACTGGAAACACCATATATTTT
NA TRBJ1-5 NA TRBV19 CASSMVRTGVSSNQPQHF TGTGCCAGTAGTATGGTCCGCACCGGGGTCTCTAGCAATCAGCCCCAGCATTTT
few TRBJ1-2 NA TRBV18 CASSRERASNYGYTF TGTGCCAGCTCACGGGAGAGGGCCTCTAACTATGGCTACACCTTC
NA TRBJ2-5 TRBD2 TRBV6-1 CASSDPTRAGGPGTQYF TGTGCCAGCAGTGACCCCACTAGAGCGGGAGGGCCTGGGACCCAGTACTTC
once TRBJ2-3 NA TRBV29-1 CSVVRRGTQYF TGCAGCGTTGTCCGGCGGGGCACGCAGTATTTT
NA TRBJ2-2 TRBD1 TRBV7-9 CASSLAAGGIPTGELFF TGTGCCAGCAGCTTAGCCGCAGGGGGCATACCTACCGGGGAGCTGTTTTTT
NA TRBJ1-1 NA TRBV10-3 CAIGGLGAGVNTEAFF TGTGCCATCGGTGGGCTAGGGGCAGGGGTCAACACTGAAGCTTTCTTT
NA TRBJ2-5 NA TRBV19 CASSIGGPRAETQYF TGTGCCAGTAGTATAGGGGGCCCAAGGGCAGAGACCCAGTACTTC
NA TRBJ1-4 TRBD1 TRBV27 CASSFRTGPFEKLFF TGTGCCAGCAGTTTTCGGACAGGTCCTTTCGAAAAACTGTTTTTT
NA TRBJ1-2 TRBD1 TRBV28 CASSGMGPGQGPSANYGYTF TGTGCCAGCAGTGGTATGGGACCGGGACAGGGTCCTTCGGCTAACTATGGCTACACCTTC
NA TRBJ1-5 NA TRBV19 CASSTDSGNQPQHF TGTGCCAGTAGTACAGACAGCGGCAATCAGCCCCAGCATTTT
few TRBJ2-1 TRBD2 TRBV18 CASSLGTSGIYNEQFF TGTGCCAGCTCACTGGGGACTAGCGGGATTTACAATGAGCAGTTCTTC